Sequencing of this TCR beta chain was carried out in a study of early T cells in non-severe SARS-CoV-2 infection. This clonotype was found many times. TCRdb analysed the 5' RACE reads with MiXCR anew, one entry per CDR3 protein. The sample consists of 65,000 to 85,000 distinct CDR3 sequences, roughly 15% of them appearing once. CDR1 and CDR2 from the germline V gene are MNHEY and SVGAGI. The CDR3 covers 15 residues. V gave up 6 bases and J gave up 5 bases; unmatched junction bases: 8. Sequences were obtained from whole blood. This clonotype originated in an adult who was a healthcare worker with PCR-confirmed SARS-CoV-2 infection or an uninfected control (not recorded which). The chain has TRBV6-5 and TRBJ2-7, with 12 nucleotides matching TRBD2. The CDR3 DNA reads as TGTGCCAGCAGGACACTAGCGGGAGGAACCCACGAGCAGTACTTC. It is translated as CASRTLAGGTHEQYF.